This T cell receptor (beta chain) was sequenced in a study of CD8+ T cells in alopecia areata. V lost 5 bases and J 3 bases, leaving 8 bases between the germline ends. Germline V lookup: CDR1 DFQATT, CDR2 SNEGSKA (reference sequence). The CDR3 runs to 11 residues. Reverse transcription of extracted RNA yielded cDNA, which provided the sequencing template. The protocol was immunoSEQ multiplex PCR, while the TCRdb copy is restricted to in-frame clones and leaves out a portion. This repertoire shows 100,000 to 150,000 clones, 50% to 60% found once; its top ten account for 4.5%. The starting material was CD4+ T cells sorted from blood, obtained at week 0. The rearrangement links TRBV20-1 to TRBJ2-7; D might be TRBD1 or TRBD2, each matching 5 bases. This receptor was identified in a human donor with alopecia areata. The DNA of the CDR3 is TGCAGTGCTGCTGGGGGCTACGAGCAGTACTTC. Translated, it gives CSAAGGYEQYF.